The T cell receptor beta chain described here comes from a study of blood T cell repertoires in COVID-19. Study details: Samples taken during acute and convalescent COVID-19 were collected in the United States, Italy and Spain. From T cells, B-cell-depleted T cells, or PBMCs came the material, which was cDNA or gDNA.

Per the original data handling: Nucleated cell number was recorded as an estimate derived from reference gene primer amplification. Assay used: immunoSEQ multiplex PCR; TCRdb lists only in-frame clones, some missing. V and J calls and clone size are those listed in that table; D and trimming were worked out from the DNA. The sample consists of 16,000 or so clones, more than 85% of them appearing once. Sequencing input: peripheral blood. The TCR originated in a human donor in a cohort sampled during active COVID-19.

In nucleotides, the CDR3 is TGTGCCAGCAGCCCCAGACAGGGGCCTAATGAAAAACTGTTTTTT. It specifies CASSPRQGPNEKLFF. The chain is built from TRBV7-9 and TRBJ1-4, with 8 bases lining up with TRBD1. Germline CDR1 SEHNR, CDR2 FQNEAQ (reference sequence). Losses at the gene ends were 5 bases for V and 3 bases for J; bases not matched to a gene: 5. The CDR3 totals 15 residues.